This T cell receptor (beta chain) is from a study of CD8 T cells in ankylosing spondylitis. Germline loops: CDR1 MNHEY, CDR2 SVGEGT. This CDR3 is built from 15 residues. V lost 2 bases and J lost 0, with 11 bases in between. About this clonotype itself: Its specificity is not known.

Study-wide results and caveats: What appeared characteristic of ankylosing spondylitis blood was a TCR beta motif of eight highly homologous variants.

TCRdb used MiXCR to reprocess the 5' RACE reads, holding one entry per CDR3 protein. Of 700,000 to 850,000 distinct CDR3 sequences in the sample, roughly 10% were seen once. This chain uses TRBV6-2 or TRBV6-3 with TRBJ2-7, with D possibly TRBD1 on 6 matching bases. This TCR was recovered from a male donor with ankylosing spondylitis. Material: blood, either unsorted or a sorted T cell fraction (not recorded which). The CDR3 sequence is CASSYPGDISYEQYF. As DNA, the CDR3 is TGTGCCAGCAGTTACCCTGGGGACATCTCCTACGAGCAGTACTTC.